This record covers a single TCR beta chain. These data originate in a study of T-cell reconstitution after alpha-beta-depleted transplantation in children. The authors prepared the TCRbeta library with unique molecular identifiers. TCRdb passed the PCR reads through MiXCR, listing each CDR3 protein once. The sample carries 350,000 to 400,000 distinct CDR3 sequences, roughly 15% recorded once. This CDR3 comprises 13 residues. Looked up from germline, CDR1 is DFQATT and CDR2 is SNEGSKA (reference sequence). V lost 0 bases to trimming and J lost 3 bases, with 9 bases between them. J is TRBJ2-7 and V is TRBV20-1; D is perhaps TRBD1 (6 bases). The specimen comprised PBMCs, sampled from the stem cell graft. The TCR comes from a human donor who donated a stem cell graft to a child with Fanconi anemia. CDR3 protein: CSARDYRDYEQYF. The CDR3, as DNA: TGCAGTGCTAGAGATTACAGGGACTACGAGCAGTACTTC.